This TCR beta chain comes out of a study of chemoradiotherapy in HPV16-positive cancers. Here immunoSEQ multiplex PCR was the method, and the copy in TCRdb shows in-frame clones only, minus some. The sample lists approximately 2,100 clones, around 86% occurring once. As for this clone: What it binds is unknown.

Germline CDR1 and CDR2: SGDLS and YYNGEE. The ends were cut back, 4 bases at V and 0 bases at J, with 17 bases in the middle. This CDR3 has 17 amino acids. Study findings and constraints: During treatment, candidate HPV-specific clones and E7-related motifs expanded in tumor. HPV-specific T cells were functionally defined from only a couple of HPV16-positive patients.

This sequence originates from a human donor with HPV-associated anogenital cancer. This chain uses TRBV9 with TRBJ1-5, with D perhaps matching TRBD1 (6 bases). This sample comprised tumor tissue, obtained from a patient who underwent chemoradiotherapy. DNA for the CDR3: TGTGCCAGCAGCCCCGCCGCAGGGGAATATAGCAATCAGCCCCAGCATTTT. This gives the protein CASSPAAGEYSNQPQHF.